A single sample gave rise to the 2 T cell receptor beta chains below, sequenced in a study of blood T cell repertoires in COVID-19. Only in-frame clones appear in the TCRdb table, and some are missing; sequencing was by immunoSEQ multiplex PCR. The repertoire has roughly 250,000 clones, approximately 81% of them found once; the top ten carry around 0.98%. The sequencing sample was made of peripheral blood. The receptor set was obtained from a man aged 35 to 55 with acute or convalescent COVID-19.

The CDR3 here is CASRFGQVWETQYF. Here the CDR3 DNA reads TGTGCCAGCAGATTTGGACAGGTCTGGGAGACCCAGTACTTC. The chain joins TRBV5-4 to TRBJ2-5; 7 nucleotides agree with TRBD1. V gave up 5 bases and J gave up 5 bases; unmatched junction bases: 9. The CDR3 runs to 14 residues. Per the germline V gene, CDR1 is SGHNT and CDR2 is YYREEE (reference sequence).

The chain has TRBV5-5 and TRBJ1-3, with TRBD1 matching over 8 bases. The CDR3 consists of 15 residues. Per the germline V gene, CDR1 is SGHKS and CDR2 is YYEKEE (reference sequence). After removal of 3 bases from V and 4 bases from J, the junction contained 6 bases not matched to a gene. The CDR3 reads CASSSEDRAGNTIYF. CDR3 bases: TGTGCCAGCAGCTCAGAGGACAGGGCCGGAAACACCATATATTTT.